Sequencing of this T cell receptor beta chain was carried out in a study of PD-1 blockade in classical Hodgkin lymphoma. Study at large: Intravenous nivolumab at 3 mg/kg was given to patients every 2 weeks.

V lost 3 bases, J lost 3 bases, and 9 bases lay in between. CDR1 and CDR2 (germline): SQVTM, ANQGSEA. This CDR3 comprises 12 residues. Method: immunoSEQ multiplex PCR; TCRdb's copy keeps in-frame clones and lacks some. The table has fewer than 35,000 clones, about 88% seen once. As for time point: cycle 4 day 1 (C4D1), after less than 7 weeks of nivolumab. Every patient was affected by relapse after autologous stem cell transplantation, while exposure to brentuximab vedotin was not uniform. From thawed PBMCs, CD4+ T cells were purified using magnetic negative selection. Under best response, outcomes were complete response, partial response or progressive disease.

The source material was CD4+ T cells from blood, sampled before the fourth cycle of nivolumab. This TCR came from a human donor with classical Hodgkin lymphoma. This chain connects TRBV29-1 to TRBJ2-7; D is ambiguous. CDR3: CSVEGVGYEQYF. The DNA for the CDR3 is TGCAGCGTTGAGGGTGTCGGCTACGAGCAGTACTTC.